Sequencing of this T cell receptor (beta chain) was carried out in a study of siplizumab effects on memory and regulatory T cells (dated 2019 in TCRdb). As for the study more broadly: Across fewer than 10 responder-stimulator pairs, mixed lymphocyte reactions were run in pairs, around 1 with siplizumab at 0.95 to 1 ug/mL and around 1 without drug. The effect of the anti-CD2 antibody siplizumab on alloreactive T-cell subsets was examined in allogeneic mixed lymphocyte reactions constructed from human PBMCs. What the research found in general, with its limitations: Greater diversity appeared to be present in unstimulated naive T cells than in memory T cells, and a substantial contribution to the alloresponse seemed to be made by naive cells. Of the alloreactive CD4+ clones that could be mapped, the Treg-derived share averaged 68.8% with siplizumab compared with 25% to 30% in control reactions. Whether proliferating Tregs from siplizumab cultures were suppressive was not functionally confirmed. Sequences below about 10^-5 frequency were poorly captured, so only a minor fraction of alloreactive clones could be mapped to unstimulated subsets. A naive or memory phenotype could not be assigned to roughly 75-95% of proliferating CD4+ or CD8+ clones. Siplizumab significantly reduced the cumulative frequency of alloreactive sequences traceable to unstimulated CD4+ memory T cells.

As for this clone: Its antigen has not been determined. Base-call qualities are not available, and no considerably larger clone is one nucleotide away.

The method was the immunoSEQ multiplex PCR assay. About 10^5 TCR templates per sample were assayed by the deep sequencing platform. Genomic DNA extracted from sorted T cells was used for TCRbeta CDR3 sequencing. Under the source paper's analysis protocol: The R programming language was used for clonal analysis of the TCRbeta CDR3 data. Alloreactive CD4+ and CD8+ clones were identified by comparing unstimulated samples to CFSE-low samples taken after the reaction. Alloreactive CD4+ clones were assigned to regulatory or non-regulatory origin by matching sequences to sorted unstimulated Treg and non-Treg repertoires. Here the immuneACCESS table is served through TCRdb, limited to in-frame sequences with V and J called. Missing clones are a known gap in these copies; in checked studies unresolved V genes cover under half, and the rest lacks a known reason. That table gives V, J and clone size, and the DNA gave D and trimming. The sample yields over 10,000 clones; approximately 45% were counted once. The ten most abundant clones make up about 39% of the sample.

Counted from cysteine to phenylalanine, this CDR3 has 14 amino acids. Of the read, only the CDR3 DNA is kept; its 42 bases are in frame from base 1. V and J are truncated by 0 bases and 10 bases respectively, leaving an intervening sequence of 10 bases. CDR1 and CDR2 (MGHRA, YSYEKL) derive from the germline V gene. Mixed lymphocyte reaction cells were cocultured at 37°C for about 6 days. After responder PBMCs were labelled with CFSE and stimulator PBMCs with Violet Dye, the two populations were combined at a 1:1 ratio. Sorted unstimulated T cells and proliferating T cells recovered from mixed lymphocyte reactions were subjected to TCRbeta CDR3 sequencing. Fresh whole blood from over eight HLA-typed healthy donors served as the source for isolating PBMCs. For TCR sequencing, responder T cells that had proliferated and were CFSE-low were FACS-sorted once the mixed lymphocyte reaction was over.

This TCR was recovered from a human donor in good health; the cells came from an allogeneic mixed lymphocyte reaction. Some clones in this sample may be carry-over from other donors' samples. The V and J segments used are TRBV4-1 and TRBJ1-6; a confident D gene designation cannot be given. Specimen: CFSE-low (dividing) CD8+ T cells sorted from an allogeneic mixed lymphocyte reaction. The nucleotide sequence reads TGCGCCAGCAGCCAAGATATATATACCTCACCCCTCCACTTT. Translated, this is CASSQDIYTSPLHF.